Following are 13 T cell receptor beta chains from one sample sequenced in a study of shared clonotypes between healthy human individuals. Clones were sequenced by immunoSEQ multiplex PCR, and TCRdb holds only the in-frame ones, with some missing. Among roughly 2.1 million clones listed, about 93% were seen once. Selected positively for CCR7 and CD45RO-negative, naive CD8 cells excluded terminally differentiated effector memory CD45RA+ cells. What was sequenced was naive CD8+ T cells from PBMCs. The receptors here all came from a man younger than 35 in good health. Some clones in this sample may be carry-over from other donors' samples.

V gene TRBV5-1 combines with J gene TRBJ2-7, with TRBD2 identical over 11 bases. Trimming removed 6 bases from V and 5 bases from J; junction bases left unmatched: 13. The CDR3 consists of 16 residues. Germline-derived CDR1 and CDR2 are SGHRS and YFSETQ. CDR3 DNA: TGCGCCAGCACCCATCGACTAGCGGGAAATCTCGACGAGCAGTACTTC. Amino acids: CASTHRLAGNLDEQYF. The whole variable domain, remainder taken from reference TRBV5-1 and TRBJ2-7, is KAGVTQTPRYLIKTRGQQVTLSCSPISGHRSVSWYQQTPGQGLQFLFEYFSETQRNKGNFPGRFSGRQFSNSRSEMNVSTLELGDSALYLCASTHRLAGNLDEQYFGPGTRLTVT.

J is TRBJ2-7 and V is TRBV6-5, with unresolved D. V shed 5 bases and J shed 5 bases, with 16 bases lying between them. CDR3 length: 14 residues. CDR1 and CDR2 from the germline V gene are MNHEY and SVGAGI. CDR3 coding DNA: TGTGCCAGCAGTCCGCCGCAGGTGGCCCACGAGCAGTACTTC. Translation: CASSPPQVAHEQYF.

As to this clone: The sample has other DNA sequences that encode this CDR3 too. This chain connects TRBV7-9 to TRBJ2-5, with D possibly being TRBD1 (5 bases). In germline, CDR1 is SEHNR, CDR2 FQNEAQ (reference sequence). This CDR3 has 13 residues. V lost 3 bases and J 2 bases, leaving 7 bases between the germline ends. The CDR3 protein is CASSFDSQETQYF. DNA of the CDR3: TGTGCCAGCAGCTTCGACAGTCAAGAGACCCAGTACTTC.

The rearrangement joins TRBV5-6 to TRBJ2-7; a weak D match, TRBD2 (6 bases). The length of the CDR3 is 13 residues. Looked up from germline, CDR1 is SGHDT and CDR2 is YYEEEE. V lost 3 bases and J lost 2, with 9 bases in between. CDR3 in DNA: TGTGCCAGCAGCTCACCGGGGGCCTACGAGCAGTACTTC. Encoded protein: CASSSPGAYEQYF. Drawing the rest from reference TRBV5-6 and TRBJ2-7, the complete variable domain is DAGVTQSPTHLIKTRGQQVTLRCSPKSGHDTVSWYQQALGQGPQFIFQYYEEEERQRGNFPDRFSGHQFPNYSSELNVNALLLGDSALYLCASSSPGAYEQYFGPGTRLTVT.

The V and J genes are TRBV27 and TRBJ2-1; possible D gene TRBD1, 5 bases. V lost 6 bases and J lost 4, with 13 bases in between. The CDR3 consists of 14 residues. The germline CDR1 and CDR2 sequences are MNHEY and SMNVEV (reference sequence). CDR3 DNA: TGTGCCAGCAGCCGAGAGACAGCTTACAATGAGCAGTTCTTC. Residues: CASSRETAYNEQFF.

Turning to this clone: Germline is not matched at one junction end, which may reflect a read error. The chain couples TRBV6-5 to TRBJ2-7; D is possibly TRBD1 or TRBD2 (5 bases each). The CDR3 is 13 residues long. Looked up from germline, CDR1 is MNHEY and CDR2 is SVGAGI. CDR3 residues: CASSPHRTGERYF. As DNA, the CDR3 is TGTGCCAGCAGTCCCCACAGGACTGGCGAGCGGTACTTC.

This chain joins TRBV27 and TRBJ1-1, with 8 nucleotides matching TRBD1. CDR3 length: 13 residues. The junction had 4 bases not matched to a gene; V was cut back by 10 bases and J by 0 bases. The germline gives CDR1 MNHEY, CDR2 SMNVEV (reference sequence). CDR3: CATGGGMNTEAFF. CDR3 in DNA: TGTGCCACAGGGGGCGGCATGAACACTGAAGCTTTCTTT.

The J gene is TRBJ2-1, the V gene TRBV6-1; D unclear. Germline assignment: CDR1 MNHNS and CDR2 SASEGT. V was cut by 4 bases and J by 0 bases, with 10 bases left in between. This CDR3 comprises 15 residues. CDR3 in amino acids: CASSAGASSYNEQFF. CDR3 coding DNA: TGTGCCAGCAGTGCGGGCGCGAGCTCCTACAATGAGCAGTTCTTC.

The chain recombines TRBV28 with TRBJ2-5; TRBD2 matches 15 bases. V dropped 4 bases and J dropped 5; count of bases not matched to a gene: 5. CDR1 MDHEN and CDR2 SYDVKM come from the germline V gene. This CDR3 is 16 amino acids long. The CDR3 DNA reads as TGTGCCAGCAGTTCGTGGACTAGCGGGAGGGCGGAGACCCAGTACTTC. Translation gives CASSSWTSGRAETQYF.

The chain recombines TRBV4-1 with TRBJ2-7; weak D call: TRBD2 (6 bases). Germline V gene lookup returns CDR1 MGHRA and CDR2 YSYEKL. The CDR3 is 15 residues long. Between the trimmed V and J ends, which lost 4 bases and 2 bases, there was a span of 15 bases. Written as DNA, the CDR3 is TGCGCCAGCAGCCCCCTAGTAGCGGCCCCCTACGAGCAGTACTTC. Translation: CASSPLVAAPYEQYF.

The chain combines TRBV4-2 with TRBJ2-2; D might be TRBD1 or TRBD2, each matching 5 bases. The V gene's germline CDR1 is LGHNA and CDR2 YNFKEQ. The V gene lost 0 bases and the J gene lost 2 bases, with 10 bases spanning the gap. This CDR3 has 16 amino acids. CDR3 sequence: CASSQEQGENTGELFF. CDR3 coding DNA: TGTGCCAGCAGCCAAGAGCAGGGAGAAAACACCGGGGAGCTGTTTTTT.

CDR3 loop: CATSSDRIRANTGELFF. CDR3 coding DNA: TGTGCCACCAGCAGTGACAGGATCCGGGCGAACACCGGGGAGCTGTTTTTT. The rearrangement uses TRBV15 and TRBJ2-2; possible D gene TRBD1, 6 bases. The length of the CDR3 is 17 residues. Per germline, CDR1 LNHNV and CDR2 YYDKDF (reference sequence). V was trimmed by 3 bases and J by 0 bases, leaving 14 bases between them.

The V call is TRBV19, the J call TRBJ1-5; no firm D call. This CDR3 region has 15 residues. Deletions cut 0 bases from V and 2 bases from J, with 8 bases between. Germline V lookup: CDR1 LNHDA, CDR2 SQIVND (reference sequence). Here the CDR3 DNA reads TGTGCCAGTAGTATAGACCTCGATGGCAATCAGCCCCAGCATTTT. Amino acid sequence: CASSIDLDGNQPQHF. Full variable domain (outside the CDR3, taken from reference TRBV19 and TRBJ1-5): DGGITQSPKYLFRKEGQNVTLSCEQNLNHDAMYWYRQDPGQGLRLIYYSQIVNDFQKGDIAEGYSVSREKKESFPLTVTSAQKNPTAFYLCASSIDLDGNQPQHFGDGTRLSIL.